Following are 20 T cell receptor beta chains from one sample sequenced in a study of vaccination effects on CD4 cells after COVID-19. Pools of viral peptides were used by the ViraFEST assay to expand antigen-specific CD4+ T cells ahead of sequencing. A roughly 11-day culture period preceded the isolation of CD4+ T cells. Negative nucleocapsid antibody tests before and after vaccination confirmed no previous SARS-CoV-2 infection. Their target antigens are unknown. Using immunoSEQ multiplex PCR, the repertoire was profiled, and TCRdb retains in-frame clones only, with some absent. In the table there are tens of thousands of clones, around 69% of which are singletons. Sample: CD4+ T cells from PBMCs cultured with HCoV-NL63 spike peptides, taken before COVID-19 vaccination. Every receptor here comes from a human donor who received a COVID-19 vaccine.

V gene TRBV18 combines with J gene TRBJ2-3; 12 bases agree with TRBD1. The germline CDR1 and CDR2 sequences are KGHSH and LQKENI. V shed 0 bases, J shed 1 base, and the junction held 2 bases outside the gene matches. The CDR3 runs 17 residues. CDR3: CASSPPGQGAGTDTQYF. The CDR3 nucleotides are TGTGCCAGCTCACCACCGGGACAGGGGGCTGGCACAGATACGCAGTATTTT.

The V and J genes are TRBV2 and TRBJ2-7; a weak D match, TRBD1 (6 bases). The V end was cut by 3 bases, the J end by 2 bases, with 11 bases between. The CDR3 covers 14 residues. Germline CDR1 reads SNHLY; CDR2 reads FYNNEI. CDR3 nucleotides: TGTGCCAGCAGTGAGGACAGTCACACCTACGAGCAGTACGTC. This translates into CASSEDSHTYEQYV.

The chain combines TRBV5-6 with TRBJ2-7; tentatively, D is TRBD1 (6 bases). The V end lost 4 bases, the J end lost 7 bases, and 15 bases lay between the germline ends. The CDR3 contains 13 residues. Germline V lookup: CDR1 SGHDT, CDR2 YYEEEE. This CDR3 is CASSNTGQGEQYV. The CDR3 DNA sequence: TGTGCCAGCAGCAATACGGGGCAGGGGGAGCAGTACGTC.

This clone showed up just a few times. The chain is built from TRBV7-9 and TRBJ1-2; D not certain. This CDR3 has 15 residues. V dropped 4 bases and J dropped 2 bases, with 14 bases sitting between them. Germline lookup yields CDR1 SEHNR and CDR2 FQNEAQ (reference sequence). The DNA for the CDR3 is TGTGCCAGCAGCTCTCTTGAGACAAGAAACTATGGCTACACCTTC. This encodes CASSSLETRNYGYTF.

This sequence joins TRBV2 and TRBJ1-4; D gene unclear. The germline V and J ends were trimmed by 8 bases and 0 bases, with 13 bases remaining between them. This CDR3 region has 15 residues. Germline lookup yields CDR1 SNHLY and CDR2 FYNNEI. The CDR3 DNA reads as TGTGCCAGCCAGAGGTTAGCCCCAACTAATGAAAAACTGTTTTTT. The encoded protein is CASQRLAPTNEKLFF. The whole variable domain, filled in from reference TRBV2 and TRBJ1-4, reads EPEVTQTPSHQVTQMGQEVILRCVPISNHLYFYWYRQILGQKVEFLVSFYNNEISEKSEIFDDQFSVERPDGSNFTLKIRSTKLEDSAMYFCASQRLAPTNEKLFFGSGTQLSVL.

The rearrangement joins TRBV7-2 to TRBJ2-3; the match to TRBD2 covers 13 bases. Trimming took 5 bases from V and 6 from J; bases not matched to a gene: 2. Germline V gene lookup returns CDR1 SGHTA and CDR2 FQGNSA. The CDR3 has 14 residues. CDR3 in amino acids: CASSRGLAGDTQYF. The CDR3 bases are TGTGCCAGCAGCCGGGGACTAGCGGGGGATACGCAGTATTTT.

The V gene is TRBV18, the J gene TRBJ2-5; TRBD2 matches at 7 bases. The CDR3 is 16 residues long. Trimming cost V 3 bases and J 0 bases; bases outside gene matches: 7. Germline V gene lookup returns CDR1 KGHSH and CDR2 LQKENI. CDR3 coding DNA: TGTGCCAGCTCACCCGACCTGGGGGGGTACCAAGAGACCCAGTACTTC. This sequence encodes CASSPDLGGYQETQYF. Based on the CDR3 plus reference TRBV18 and TRBJ2-5, the full variable domain is NAGVMQNPRHLVRRRGQEARLRCSPMKGHSHVYWYRQLPEEGLKFMVYLQKENIIDESGMPKERFSAEFPKEGPSILRIQQVVRGDSAAYFCASSPDLGGYQETQYFGPGTRLLVL.

The genes are TRBV6-6 and TRBJ2-7; the D gene is possibly TRBD1 (5 bases). Germline CDR1 reads MNHNY; CDR2 reads SVGAGI (reference sequence). The ends were cut back, 6 bases at V and 0 bases at J, with 12 bases in the middle. CDR3 length: 14 amino acids. CDR3 DNA sequence: TGTGCCAGCAGCCCGACAGCGAGCTCCTACGAGCAGTACGTC. Protein sequence: CASSPTASSYEQYV.

The V gene is TRBV11-2, the J gene TRBJ2-7, with D possibly called TRBD1 or TRBD2 (6 bases each). CDR3 length equals 14 residues. Trimming stripped 4 bases from V and 1 base from J, with 11 bases between. CDR1 SGHAT and CDR2 FQNNGV come from the germline V gene. The CDR3 coding sequence is TGTGCCAGCAGCTACCTAGGGGGGTCCTACGAGCAGTACGTC. It yields the protein CASSYLGGSYEQYV.

This chain links TRBV5-1 with TRBJ1-4; weak D call: TRBD1 (6 bases). The CDR3 totals 14 residues. CDR1 is SGHRS, CDR2 YFSETQ, per germline. V lost 3 bases and J 1 base, leaving 7 bases between the germline ends. CDR3 sequence (DNA): TGCGCCAGCAGCTCCAGGGGAACTAATGAAAAACTGTTTTTT. Its protein product is CASSSRGTNEKLFF.

In DNA, the CDR3 is TGTGCCAGCAGTTCGATACCTTTGAGGGAATTGATCGCTGAAGCTTTCTTT. Amino acids: CASSSIPLRELIAEAFF. V gene TRBV27 combines with J gene TRBJ1-1; unclear D gene. The CDR3 runs 17 residues. V was shortened by 4 bases and J by 6 bases, with 24 bases between the two germline ends. Germline CDR1 and CDR2: MNHEY and SMNVEV (reference sequence).

Only one count was recorded for this clone. The gene calls are TRBV10-3 and TRBJ1-2; no firm D call. Germline loops: CDR1 ENHRY, CDR2 SYGVKD. Trimming took off 3 bases at V and 2 bases at J, with 4 bases between the two ends. The CDR3 is 12 amino acids. The CDR3 spells CAISEGNYGYTF. CDR3 DNA sequence: TGTGCCATCAGTGAAGGGAACTATGGCTACACCTTC.

The V call is TRBV6-1, the J call TRBJ2-1; possibly TRBD1 for D (6 bases). V lost 3 bases and J 16 bases, leaving 13 bases between the germline ends. The CDR3 runs 11 residues. Germline CDR1 and CDR2: MNHNS and SASEGT. CDR3 amino acids: CASSDDRRRFF. The CDR3 DNA reads TGTGCCAGCAGTGACGACAGGCGCCGCTTCTTC.

The V gene is TRBV15, the J gene TRBJ2-3; D may be TRBD1 or TRBD2 (5 bases each). Germline-derived CDR1 and CDR2 are LNHNV and YYDKDF (reference sequence). Trimming cost V 5 bases and J 3 bases, with 15 bases left between them. The CDR3 contains 15 residues. CDR3 residues: CATSARGIRTDTQYF. CDR3 coding DNA: TGTGCCACCAGCGCCCGGGGCATCAGGACAGATACGCAGTATTTT. Complete variable domain (other parts from reference TRBV15 and TRBJ2-3): DAMVIQNPRYQVTQFGKPVTLSCSQTLNHNVMYWYQQKSSQAPKLLFHYYDKDFNNEADTPDNFQSRRPNTSFCFLDIRSPGLGDTAMYLCATSARGIRTDTQYFGPGTRLTVL.

This chain uses TRBV6-4 with TRBJ1-2; TRBD1 aligns across 10 bases. Trimming cost V 6 bases and J 7 bases; bases outside gene matches: 5. Germline CDR1 and CDR2: MRHNA and SNTAGT. The CDR3 runs to 13 residues. Here the CDR3 reads CASSAGTGVGYTF. The CDR3 region has the DNA TGTGCCAGCAGCGCCGGGACAGGGGTTGGCTACACCTTC.

The chain is built from TRBV5-1 and TRBJ2-5; D perhaps matches TRBD1 (6 bases). Trimming removed 2 bases at V and 1 base at J, with 12 bases between. CDR3 length: 15 residues. CDR1 is SGHRS, CDR2 YFSETQ, per germline. The CDR3 nucleotides are TGCGCCAGCAGCTTTTTGCCCAGGGGCCAAGAGACCCAGTACTTC. Its translation is CASSFLPRGQETQYF.

The V call is TRBV19, the J call TRBJ1-2; tentative D call: TRBD1 (5 bases). Trimming stripped 4 bases from V and 4 bases from J, with 19 bases between. CDR1 is LNHDA and CDR2 is SQIVND in the germline V gene (reference sequence). The CDR3 spans 16 residues. This CDR3 is CASSTSRTYLVYGYTF. CDR3 bases: TGTGCCAGTAGTACGTCCCGGACATACCTAGTCTATGGCTACACCTTC.

This chain joins TRBV18 and TRBJ2-1; D may be TRBD1 (6 bases). Germline loops: CDR1 KGHSH, CDR2 LQKENI. The CDR3 is made up of 11 amino acids. V was shortened by 3 bases and J by 13 bases, with 10 bases between the two germline ends. The CDR3 region is CASSPNRDQFF. In nucleotides, the CDR3 is TGTGCCAGCTCACCGAACAGGGACCAGTTCTTC. The full variable domain, rest sourced from reference TRBV18 and TRBJ2-1, is NAGVMQNPRHLVRRRGQEARLRCSPMKGHSHVYWYRQLPEEGLKFMVYLQKENIIDESGMPKERFSAEFPKEGPSILRIQQVVRGDSAAYFCASSPNRDQFFGPGTRLTVL.

The V call is TRBV2, the J call TRBJ2-5; D not certain. The V end lost 6 bases, the J end lost 0 bases, and 8 bases lay between the germline ends. Germline CDR1 SNHLY, CDR2 FYNNEI. The CDR3 runs to 13 residues. The CDR3 here is CASSLENQETQYF. The CDR3 DNA reads as TGTGCCAGCAGCCTAGAGAACCAAGAGACCCAGTACTTC.

This clone has only one observation. The J gene is TRBJ2-1, the V gene TRBV6-2 or TRBV6-3, with 8 bases that match TRBD1. The germline V gene has CDR1 MNHEY and CDR2 SVGEGT. The V and J ends lost 4 bases and 7 bases, in that order; junction bases with no gene match: 9. The CDR3 runs to 15 residues. The DNA for the CDR3 is TGTGCCAGCAGTTCTCCAGGGGGCGCGGGGAATGAGCAGTTCTTC. This encodes CASSSPGGAGNEQFF.